Given below is one T cell receptor beta chain in context. There is no known antigen for this receptor. Base qualities were left out, and no much larger clone turns up one base away. This sample is part of a study of T cell responses to AZD1222 COVID-19 vaccine (dated by TCRdb to the early 2020s). Notes on the research overall: AZD1222 recipients with second doses at about 4 weeks or about 12 weeks were pooled, because spike-specific TCR depth and breadth did not differ between schedules. TCR sequencing was performed for 230 to 250 trial participants, of whom about 200 were given two doses of AZD1222 and approximately 25 were given two doses of MenACWY control vaccine. Enrollment into the trials was organized by age into subgroups of 18-55, 56-69 and 70-plus years, and those subgroups contained roughly 140, 27 and 60 TCR-sequenced participants, respectively.

The sample's time point label, decoded: baseline before first vaccination. Samples from vaccinated people were obtained from the UK trials COV001 and COV002, which included a single-blind randomized controlled phase 2/3 trial of AZD1222 (ChAdOx1 nCoV-19) in healthy adults. For TCRbeta chain sequencing, PBMC samples were collected from trial participants at day 0 and at day 28 after the second dose. The CDR1 and CDR2 encoded by the germline V gene are SGHAT and FQNNGV. The CDR3 holds 14 amino acids from the cysteine to the phenylalanine. The sequence is cut down to CDR3 DNA, 42 bases in frame from base 1. The junction carries 9 bases between V and J, which are trimmed by 3 bases and 0 bases respectively. The CDR3 regions of human TCRbeta chains were analyzed by immunosequencing. The study's own analysis went as follows. Repertoire TCRs were checked for matches against a reference library of SARS-CoV-2-specific TCRs that had been generated using the MIRA antigen-specificity platform. Breadth was defined as the fraction of unique TCRs that were SARS-CoV-2-associated, and depth was defined as the fraction of total T cells that were SARS-CoV-2-associated. Each spike-specific TCR was assigned to its reactive spike region and to a CD4 or CD8 class using the MIRA data. Log10-transformed breadth and depth values were compared by one-way ANOVA with Sidak's multiple comparisons tests. Entries here come from immuneACCESS through TCRdb and include only in-frame sequences with V and J called. Some clones fail to appear in such tables; in the studies checked, an unresolved V gene covers under half of the shortfall, and the cause of the remainder is unknown. That table gives V, J and clone size, and the DNA gave D and trimming. This sample gives about 140,000 clones in total; about 94% of them show up just once. Under 6.5% of the sample is in the top ten clones.

The paper as a whole reports these results and caveats: A significant rise in spike-specific TCR breadth and depth was observed after two AZD1222 doses relative to day 0 and relative to MenACWY recipients. Reportedly, almost half of the unique spike-specific TCRs recognized epitopes lying outside the regions that are mutated in the B.1.351 and B.1.1.7 variants. No day 14 peak-response samples were available, so repertoires were characterized only after the peak T cell response. In the small 56-69-year group, the increase in depth fell short of significance, most likely because of low power. The vaccine-associated CD4 TCRs covered the entire spike protein, and the dominant responses fell in regions 160-218 and 743-854. Participants were mostly white British, with more females than males. The authors suggested clonal diversity may have been underestimated. Conclusions about previously exposed vaccinees were limited because only six AZD1222 recipients were SARS-CoV-2 seropositive at baseline.

Specimen: peripheral blood, collected on day 0 of AZD1222 vaccination. The chain links TRBV11-2 with TRBJ2-7; a weak D assignment points to TRBD2 (6 bases agree). This receptor was taken from an adult in good health. This receptor has the CDR3 CASSLGSGSYEQYF. The DNA is as follows: TGTGCCAGCAGCTTGGGTAGCGGCTCCTACGAGCAGTACTTC.